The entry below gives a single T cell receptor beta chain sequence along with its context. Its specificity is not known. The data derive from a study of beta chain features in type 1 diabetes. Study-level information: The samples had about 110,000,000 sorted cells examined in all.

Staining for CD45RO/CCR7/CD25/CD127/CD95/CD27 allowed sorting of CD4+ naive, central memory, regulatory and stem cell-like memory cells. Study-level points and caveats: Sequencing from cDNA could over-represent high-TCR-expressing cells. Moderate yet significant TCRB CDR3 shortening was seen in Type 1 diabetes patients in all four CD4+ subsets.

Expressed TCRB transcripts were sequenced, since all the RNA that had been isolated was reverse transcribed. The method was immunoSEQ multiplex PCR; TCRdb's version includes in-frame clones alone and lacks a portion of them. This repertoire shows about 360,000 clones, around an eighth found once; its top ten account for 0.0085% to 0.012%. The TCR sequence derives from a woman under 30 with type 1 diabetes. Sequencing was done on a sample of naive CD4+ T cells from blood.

CDR3 residues: CASSFFGSGGTDTQYF. The CDR3 nucleotides read TGTGCCAGCAGCTTCTTCGGGAGCGGGGGCACAGATACGCAGTATTTT. The chain joins TRBV7-9 to TRBJ2-3, with TRBD2 matching 7 bases. With V trimmed by 3 bases and J by 1 base, 7 bases remained unmatched. Germline V gives CDR1 SEHNR, CDR2 FQNEAQ (reference sequence). The CDR3 spans 16 residues.